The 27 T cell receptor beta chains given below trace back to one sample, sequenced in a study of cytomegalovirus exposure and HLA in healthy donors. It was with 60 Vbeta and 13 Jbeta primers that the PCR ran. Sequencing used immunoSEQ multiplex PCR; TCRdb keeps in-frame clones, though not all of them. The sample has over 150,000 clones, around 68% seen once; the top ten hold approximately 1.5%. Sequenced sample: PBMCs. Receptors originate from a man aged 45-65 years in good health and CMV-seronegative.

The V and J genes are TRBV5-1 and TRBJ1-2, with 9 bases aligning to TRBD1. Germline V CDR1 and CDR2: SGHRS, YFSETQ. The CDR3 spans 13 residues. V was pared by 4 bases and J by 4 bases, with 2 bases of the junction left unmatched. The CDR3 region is CASSRGQGYGYTF. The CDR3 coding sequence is TGCGCCAGCAGCCGGGGACAGGGCTATGGCTACACCTTC.

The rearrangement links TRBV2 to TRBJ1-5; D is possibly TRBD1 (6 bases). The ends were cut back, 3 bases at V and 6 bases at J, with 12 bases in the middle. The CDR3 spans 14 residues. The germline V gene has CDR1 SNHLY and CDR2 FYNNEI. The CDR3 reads CASSDRGRTQPQHF. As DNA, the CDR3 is TGTGCCAGCAGTGACAGGGGAAGGACTCAGCCCCAGCATTTT.

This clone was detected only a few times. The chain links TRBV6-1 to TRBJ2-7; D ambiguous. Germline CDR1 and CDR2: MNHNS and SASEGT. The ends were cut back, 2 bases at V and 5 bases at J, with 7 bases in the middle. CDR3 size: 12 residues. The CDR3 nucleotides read TGTGCCAGCAGTGAATCCCTCCACGAGCAGTACTTC. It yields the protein CASSESLHEQYF.

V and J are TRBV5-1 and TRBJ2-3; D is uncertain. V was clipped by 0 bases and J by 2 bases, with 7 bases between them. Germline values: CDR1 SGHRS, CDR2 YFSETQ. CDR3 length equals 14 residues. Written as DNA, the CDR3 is TGCGCCAGCAGCTTGGGTAGCTTCACAGATACGCAGTATTTT. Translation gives CASSLGSFTDTQYF.

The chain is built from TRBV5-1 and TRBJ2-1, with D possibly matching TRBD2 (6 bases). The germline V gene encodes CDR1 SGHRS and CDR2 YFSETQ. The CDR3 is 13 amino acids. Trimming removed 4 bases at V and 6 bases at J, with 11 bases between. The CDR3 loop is CASSEGLSNEQFF. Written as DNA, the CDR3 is TGCGCCAGCAGCGAGGGACTCTCCAATGAGCAGTTCTTC.

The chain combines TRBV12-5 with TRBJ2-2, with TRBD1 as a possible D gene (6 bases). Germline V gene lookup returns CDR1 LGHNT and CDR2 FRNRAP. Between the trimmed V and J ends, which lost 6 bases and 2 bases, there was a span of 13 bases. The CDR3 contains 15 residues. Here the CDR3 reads CASGAQGLNTGELFF. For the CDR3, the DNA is TGTGCTAGTGGCGCGCAGGGGTTAAACACCGGGGAGCTGTTTTTT.

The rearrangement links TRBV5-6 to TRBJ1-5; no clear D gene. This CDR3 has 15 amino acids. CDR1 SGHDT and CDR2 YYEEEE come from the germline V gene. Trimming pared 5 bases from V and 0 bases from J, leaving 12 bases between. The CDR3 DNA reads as TGTGCCAGCAGTCCCTCGGGATATAGCAATCAGCCCCAGCATTTT. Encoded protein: CASSPSGYSNQPQHF.

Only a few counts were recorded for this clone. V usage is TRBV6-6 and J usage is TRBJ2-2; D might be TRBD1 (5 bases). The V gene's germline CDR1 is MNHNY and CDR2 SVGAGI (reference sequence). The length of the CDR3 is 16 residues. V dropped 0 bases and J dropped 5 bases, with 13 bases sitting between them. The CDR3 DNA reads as TGTGCCAGCAGTTACTCAGAAGGGGCGAGGACCGGGGAGCTGTTTTTT. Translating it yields CASSYSEGARTGELFF.

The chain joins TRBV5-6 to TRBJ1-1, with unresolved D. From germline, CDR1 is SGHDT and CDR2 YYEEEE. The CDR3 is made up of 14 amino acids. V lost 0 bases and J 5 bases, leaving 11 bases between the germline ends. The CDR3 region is CASSLGSVRTEAFF. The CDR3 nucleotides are TGTGCCAGCAGCTTGGGGAGCGTGCGGACTGAAGCTTTCTTT.

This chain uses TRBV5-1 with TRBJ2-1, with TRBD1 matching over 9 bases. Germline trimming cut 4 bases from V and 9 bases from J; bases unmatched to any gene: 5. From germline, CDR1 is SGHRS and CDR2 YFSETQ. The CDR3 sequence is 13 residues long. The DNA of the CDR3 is TGCGCCAGCAGCAGGACAGGGGAGGCTGAGCAGTTCTTC. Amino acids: CASSRTGEAEQFF.

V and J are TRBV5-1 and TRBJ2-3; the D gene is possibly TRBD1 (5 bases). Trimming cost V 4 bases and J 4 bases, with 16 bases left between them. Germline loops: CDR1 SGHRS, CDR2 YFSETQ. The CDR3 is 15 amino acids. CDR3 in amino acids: CASSLKRGEADTQYF. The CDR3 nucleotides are TGCGCCAGCAGCCTAAAAAGGGGTGAGGCAGATACGCAGTATTTT.

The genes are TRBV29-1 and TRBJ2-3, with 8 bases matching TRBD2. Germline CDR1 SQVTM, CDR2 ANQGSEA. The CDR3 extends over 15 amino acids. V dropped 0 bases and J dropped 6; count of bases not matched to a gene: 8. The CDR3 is CSVEEAGAVSDTQYF. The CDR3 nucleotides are TGCAGCGTTGAAGAAGCGGGGGCCGTATCCGATACGCAGTATTTT.

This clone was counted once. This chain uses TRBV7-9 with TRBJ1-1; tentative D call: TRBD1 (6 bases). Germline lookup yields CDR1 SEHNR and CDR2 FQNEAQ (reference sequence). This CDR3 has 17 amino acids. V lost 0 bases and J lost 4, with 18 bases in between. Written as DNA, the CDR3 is TGTGCCAGCAGCTTAGCGGGGGTAGGACAGCCAAGCACTGAAGCTTTCTTT. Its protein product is CASSLAGVGQPSTEAFF.

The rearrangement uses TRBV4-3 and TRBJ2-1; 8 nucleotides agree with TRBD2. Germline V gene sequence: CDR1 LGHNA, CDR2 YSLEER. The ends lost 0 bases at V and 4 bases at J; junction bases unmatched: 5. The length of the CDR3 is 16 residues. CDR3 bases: TGCGCCAGCAGCCAAGATTCCAGCGGGGGTTACAATGAGCAGTTCTTC. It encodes CASSQDSSGGYNEQFF.

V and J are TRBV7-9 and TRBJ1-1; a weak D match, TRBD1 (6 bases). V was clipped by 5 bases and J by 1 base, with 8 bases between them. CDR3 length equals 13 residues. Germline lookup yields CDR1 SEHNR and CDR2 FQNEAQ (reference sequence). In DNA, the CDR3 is TGTGCCAGCAGCCGGGACACGAACACTGAAGCTTTCTTT. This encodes CASSRDTNTEAFF.

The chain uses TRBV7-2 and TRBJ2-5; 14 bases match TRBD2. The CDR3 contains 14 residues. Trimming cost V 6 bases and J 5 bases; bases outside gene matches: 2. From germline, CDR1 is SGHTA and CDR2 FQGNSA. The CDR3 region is CASRTSGGGETQYF. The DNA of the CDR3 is TGTGCCAGCAGGACTAGCGGGGGGGGCGAGACCCAGTACTTC.

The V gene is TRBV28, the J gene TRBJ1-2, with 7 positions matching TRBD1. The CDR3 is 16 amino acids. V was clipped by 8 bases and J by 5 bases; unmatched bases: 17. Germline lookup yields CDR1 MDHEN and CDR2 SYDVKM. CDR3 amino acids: CASQVKGAMRGYGYTF. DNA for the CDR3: TGTGCCAGCCAGGTGAAGGGGGCCATGAGGGGATATGGCTACACCTTC.

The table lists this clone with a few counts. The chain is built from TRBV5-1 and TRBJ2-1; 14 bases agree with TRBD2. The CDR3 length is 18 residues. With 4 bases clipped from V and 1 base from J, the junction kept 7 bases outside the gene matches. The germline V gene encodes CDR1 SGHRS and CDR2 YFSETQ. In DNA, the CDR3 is TGCGCCAGCAGCATAGGGACTAGCGGGGGAGGGTCCTACAATGAGCAGTTCTTC. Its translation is CASSIGTSGGGSYNEQFF.

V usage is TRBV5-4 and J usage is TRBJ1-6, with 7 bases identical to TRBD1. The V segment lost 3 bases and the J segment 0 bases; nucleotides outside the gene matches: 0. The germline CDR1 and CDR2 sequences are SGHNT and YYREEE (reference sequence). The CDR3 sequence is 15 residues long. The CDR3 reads CASSWDSSYNSPLHF. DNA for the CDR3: TGTGCCAGCAGCTGGGACAGCTCCTATAATTCACCCCTCCACTTT.

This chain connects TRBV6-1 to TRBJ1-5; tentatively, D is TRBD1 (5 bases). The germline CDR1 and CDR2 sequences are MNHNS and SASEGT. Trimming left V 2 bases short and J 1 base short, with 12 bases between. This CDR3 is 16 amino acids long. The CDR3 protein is CASSERVGGSNQPQHF. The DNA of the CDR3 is TGTGCCAGCAGTGAAAGGGTCGGGGGGAGCAATCAGCCCCAGCATTTT.

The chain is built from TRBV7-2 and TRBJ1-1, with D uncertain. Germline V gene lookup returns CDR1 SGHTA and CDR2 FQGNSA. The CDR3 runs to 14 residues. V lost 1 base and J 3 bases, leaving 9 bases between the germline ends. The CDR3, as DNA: TGTGCCAGCAGCTTAGAAGCGGTTTACACTGAAGCTTTCTTT. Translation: CASSLEAVYTEAFF. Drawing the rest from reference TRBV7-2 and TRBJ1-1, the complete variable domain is GAGVSQSPSNKVTEKGKDVELRCDPISGHTALYWYRQSLGQGLEFLIYFQGNSAPDKSGLPSDRFSAERTGGSVSTLTIQRTQQEDSAVYLCASSLEAVYTEAFFGQGTRLTVV.

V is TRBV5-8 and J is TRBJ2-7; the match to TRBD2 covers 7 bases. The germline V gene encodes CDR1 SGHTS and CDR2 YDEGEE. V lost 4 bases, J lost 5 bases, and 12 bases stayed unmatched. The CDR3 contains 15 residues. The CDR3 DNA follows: TGTGCCAGCAGCCCCCTTGGGAGGGGCCGGGACGAGCAGTACTTC. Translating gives CASSPLGRGRDEQYF.

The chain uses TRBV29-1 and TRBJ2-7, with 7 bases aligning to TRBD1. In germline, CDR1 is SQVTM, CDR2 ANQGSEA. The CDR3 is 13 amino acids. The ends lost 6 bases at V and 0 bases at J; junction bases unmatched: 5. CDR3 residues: CSVARGSSYEQYF. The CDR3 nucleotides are TGCAGCGTCGCCAGGGGGAGCTCCTACGAGCAGTACTTC.

The CDR3 loop is CASSSTGKMERGYTF. The CDR3 DNA follows: TGTGCCAGCAGCTCGACAGGGAAGATGGAGAGAGGCTACACCTTC. This sequence joins TRBV11-2 and TRBJ1-2; 7 bases map to TRBD1. The CDR3 consists of 15 residues. The V gene end was trimmed by 4 bases and the J gene end by 8 bases; junction bases not matched to a gene: 13. The V gene's germline CDR1 is SGHAT and CDR2 FQNNGV.

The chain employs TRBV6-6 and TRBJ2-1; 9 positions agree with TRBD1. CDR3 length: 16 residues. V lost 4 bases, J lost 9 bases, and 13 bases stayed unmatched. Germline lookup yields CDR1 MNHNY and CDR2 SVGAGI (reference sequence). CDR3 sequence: CASSSPRGQGGGEQFF. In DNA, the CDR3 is TGTGCCAGCAGTTCCCCCCGGGGACAGGGAGGAGGTGAGCAGTTCTTC.

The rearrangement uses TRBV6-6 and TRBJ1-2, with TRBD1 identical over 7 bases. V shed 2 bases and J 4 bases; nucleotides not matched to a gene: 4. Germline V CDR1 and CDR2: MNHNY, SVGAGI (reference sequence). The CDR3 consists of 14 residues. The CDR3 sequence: CASSYVGQAYGYTF. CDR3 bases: TGTGCCAGCAGTTACGTCGGACAGGCCTATGGCTACACCTTC.

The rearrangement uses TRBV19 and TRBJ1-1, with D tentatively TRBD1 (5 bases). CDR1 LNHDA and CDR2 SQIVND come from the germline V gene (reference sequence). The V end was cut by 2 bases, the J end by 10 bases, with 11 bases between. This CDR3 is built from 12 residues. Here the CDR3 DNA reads TGTGCCAGTAGTATAAGGGGTCAGGGAGCTTTCTTT. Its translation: CASSIRGQGAFF.